A selection of T cell receptor beta chains follows, all from one sample in a study of beta chain features in type 1 diabetes. Profiled with immunoSEQ multiplex PCR; TCRdb holds only in-frame clones, not every one. The sample contains around 340,000 clones, 9.3% of which appear only once. Material: central memory CD4+ T cells from blood. The receptors here all came from a man aged 25-45 years with type 1 diabetes. Both conserved end residues are trimmed from each CDR3.

V gene: TRBV5-6; CDR3 protein: ASSWRDSGYTGELF
V gene: TRBV15; CDR3 protein: ATTPGARGANYGYT
V gene: TRBV9; CDR3 protein: ASSMGLAAYEQY
V gene: TRBV7-2; CDR3 protein: ASSLGTVNEKLF
V gene: TRBV2; CDR3 protein: ASSGGQGTEKLF
V gene: TRBV7-9; CDR3 protein: ASSPRDTGELF
V gene: TRBV6-1; CDR3 protein: ASRDSVGEQY
V gene: TRBV29-1; CDR3 protein: SVGGAHPSTDTQY
V gene: TRBV18; CDR3 protein: ASSPLPAGAPDTQY
V gene: TRBV19; CDR3 protein: ASSIDRGNSPLH
V gene: TRBV5-6; CDR3 protein: ASSLKGQGYNEQF
V gene: TRBV7-2; CDR3 protein: ASSKDDSSTDTQY
V gene: TRBV5-6; CDR3 protein: ASSLDLLNYGYT
V gene: TRBV9; CDR3 protein: ASSDPANYGYT
V gene: TRBV10-3; CDR3 protein: AISPVTEGRNEQF
V gene: TRBV14; CDR3 protein: ASSHRGSTDTQY
V gene: TRBV7-9; CDR3 protein: ASRFAGQGQLF
V gene: TRBV27; CDR3 protein: ASSAYGKGSNQPQH
V gene: TRBV29-1; CDR3 protein: SGKAGQSFEAF
V gene: TRBV18; CDR3 protein: ASSPGQFQNTGELF
V gene: TRBV5-1; CDR3 protein: ASSWELNTEAF
V gene: TRBV5-1; CDR3 protein: ASMGNTEAF
V gene: TRBV5-4; CDR3 protein: ASSLTSGGVDTQY
V gene: TRBV7-8; CDR3 protein: ASSSDFNEQF
V gene: TRBV19; CDR3 protein: ASSAKQGARTEAF
V gene: TRBV29-1; CDR3 protein: SVGTDFNTEAF
V gene: TRBV18; CDR3 protein: ASSLLVPSGNEQF
V gene: TRBV6-5; CDR3 protein: ASSAIRGAETQY
V gene: TRBV7-2; CDR3 protein: ASSFRGLDEQY
V gene: TRBV30; CDR3 protein: AWRGQSRETQY
V gene: TRBV7-2; CDR3 protein: ASMSVAGYNYEQY
V gene: TRBV5-1; CDR3 protein: ASSVGVPNTEAF
V gene: TRBV5-1; CDR3 protein: ASSGQPTYGYT
V gene: TRBV30; CDR3 protein: AWRGTSPNEQF
V gene: TRBV29-1; CDR3 protein: SVEDGTSGWPDTQY
V gene: TRBV7-9; CDR3 protein: ASSKGGTGGNEKLF
V gene: TRBV28; CDR3 protein: ASSLGGSTDTQY
V gene: TRBV10-1; CDR3 protein: ASSGSPRGNEQF
V gene: TRBV2; CDR3 protein: ASSAVGETQY
V gene: TRBV7-2; CDR3 protein: ASSSMSPDTQY
V gene: TRBV2; CDR3 protein: ASSGDGYEQY
V gene: TRBV7-2; CDR3 protein: ASSIRGFPGTDTQY
V gene: TRBV18; CDR3 protein: ASSPRGADEKLF
V gene: TRBV19; CDR3 protein: ASSRGQADTQY
V gene: TRBV9; CDR3 protein: ASSLQGGGYEQY
V gene: TRBV5-1; CDR3 protein: ASNPDRGNTGELF
V gene: TRBV9; CDR3 protein: ASSPRLGTSGGSSTDTQY
V gene: TRBV27; CDR3 protein: ASRKGSSYEQY
V gene: TRBV5-1; CDR3 protein: ASAQNSNTEAF
V gene: TRBV5-1; CDR3 protein: ASSLEGGVSYEQY
V gene: TRBV7-2; CDR3 protein: ASSLGGRAQETQY
V gene: TRBV6-6; CDR3 protein: ASTTDVGLGNQPQH
V gene: TRBV28; CDR3 protein: ASSSTGTGISFGYT
V gene: TRBV7-9; CDR3 protein: ASSPRDNNSPLH